This T cell receptor (beta chain) was sequenced for a study of blood T cell repertoires in COVID-19. Study details: There were acute and convalescent COVID-19 samples, and they came from the United States, Italy and Spain.

Germline CDR1 is MGHRA and CDR2 is YSYEKL. Trimming took 5 bases from V and 0 from J; bases not matched to a gene: 9. This CDR3 has 18 residues. Repertoires were generated with immunoSEQ multiplex PCR, while TCRdb's copy carries only in-frame clones and drops some. Of 50,000 to 65,000 clones listed, approximately 91% are singletons. This clonotype originated in a man in his 70s with acute or convalescent COVID-19. The gene calls are TRBV4-1 and TRBJ1-4, with TRBD1 matching 10 bases. What was sequenced was peripheral blood. CDR3 amino acids: CASSFRTGGIATNEKLFF. DNA of the CDR3: TGCGCCAGCAGCTTCCGGACAGGGGGGATCGCAACTAATGAAAAACTGTTTTTT.